This T cell receptor beta chain was obtained from a study of blood T cell repertoires in COVID-19. Germline V lookup: CDR1 MNHNS, CDR2 SASEGT. This CDR3 spans 13 amino acids. The junction had 7 bases not matched to a gene; V was cut back by 3 bases and J by 11 bases. Method: immunoSEQ multiplex PCR; TCRdb's copy keeps in-frame clones and lacks some. The table shows roughly 93,000 clones, with over 70% occurring only once. This clone has only a few counts. The chain recombines TRBV6-1 with TRBJ1-1; 9 bases map to TRBD1. This sequence was found in a woman older than 75 with acute or convalescent COVID-19. Sequencing input: peripheral blood. The DNA of the CDR3 is TGTGCCAGCAGTGAGGACAGGGGAGTTCGCGCTTTCTTT. Translated: CASSEDRGVRAFF.